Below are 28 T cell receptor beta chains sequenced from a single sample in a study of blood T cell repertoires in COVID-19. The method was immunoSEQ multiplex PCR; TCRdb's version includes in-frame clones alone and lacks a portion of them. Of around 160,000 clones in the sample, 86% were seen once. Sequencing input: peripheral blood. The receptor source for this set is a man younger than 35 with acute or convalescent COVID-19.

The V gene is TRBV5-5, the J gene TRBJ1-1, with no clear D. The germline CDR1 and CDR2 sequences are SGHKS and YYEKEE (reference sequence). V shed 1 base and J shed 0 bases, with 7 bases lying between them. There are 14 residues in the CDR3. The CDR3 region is CASSLIGMNTEAFF. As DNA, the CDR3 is TGTGCCAGCAGCTTGATCGGTATGAACACTGAAGCTTTCTTT.

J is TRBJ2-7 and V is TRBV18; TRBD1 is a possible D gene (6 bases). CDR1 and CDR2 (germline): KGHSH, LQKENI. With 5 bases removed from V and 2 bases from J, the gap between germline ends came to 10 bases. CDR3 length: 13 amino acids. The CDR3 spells CASSTQGTYEQYV. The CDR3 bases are TGTGCCAGCTCAACGCAGGGGACCTACGAGCAGTACGTC.

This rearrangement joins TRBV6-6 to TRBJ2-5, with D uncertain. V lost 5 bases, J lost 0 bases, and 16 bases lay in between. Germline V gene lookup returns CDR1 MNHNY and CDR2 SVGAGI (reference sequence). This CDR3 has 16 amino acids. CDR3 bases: TGTGCCAGCAGTGGCCGTGGGCAGAAAAACCAAGAGACCCAGTACTTC. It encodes CASSGRGQKNQETQYF.

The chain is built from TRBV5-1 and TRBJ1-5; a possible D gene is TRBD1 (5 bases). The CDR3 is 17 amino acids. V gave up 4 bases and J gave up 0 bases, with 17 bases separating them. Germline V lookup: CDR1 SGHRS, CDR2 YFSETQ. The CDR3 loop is CASSPDREQDSNQPQHF. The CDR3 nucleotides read TGCGCCAGCAGCCCGGACCGAGAACAGGATAGCAATCAGCCCCAGCATTTT. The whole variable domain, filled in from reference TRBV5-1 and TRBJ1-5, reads KAGVTQTPRYLIKTRGQQVTLSCSPISGHRSVSWYQQTPGQGLQFLFEYFSETQRNKGNFPGRFSGRQFSNSRSEMNVSTLELGDSALYLCASSPDREQDSNQPQHFGDGTRLSIL.

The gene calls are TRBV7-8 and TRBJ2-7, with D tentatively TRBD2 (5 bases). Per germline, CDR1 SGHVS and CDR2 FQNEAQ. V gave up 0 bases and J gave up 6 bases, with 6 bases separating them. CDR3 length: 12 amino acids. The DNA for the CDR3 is TGTGCCAGCAGCTTAGCTGGAGGCGAGCAGTACGTC. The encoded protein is CASSLAGGEQYV.

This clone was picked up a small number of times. CDR3 sequence: CASRQALNQPQHF. Written as DNA, the CDR3 is TGTGCCAGCAGACAGGCACTCAATCAGCCCCAGCATTTT. The J gene is TRBJ1-5, the V gene TRBV28; TRBD1 is a possible D gene (5 bases). Germline V CDR1 and CDR2: MDHEN, SYDVKM. V was cut by 6 bases and J by 3 bases, with 9 bases left in between. The CDR3 has 13 amino acids. The full variable domain, completed using reference TRBV28 and TRBJ1-5, is DVKVTQSSRYLVKRTGEKVFLECVQDMDHENMFWYRQDPGLGLRLIYFSYDVKMKEKGDIPEGYSVSREKKERFSLILESASTNQTSMYLCASRQALNQPQHFGDGTRLSIL.

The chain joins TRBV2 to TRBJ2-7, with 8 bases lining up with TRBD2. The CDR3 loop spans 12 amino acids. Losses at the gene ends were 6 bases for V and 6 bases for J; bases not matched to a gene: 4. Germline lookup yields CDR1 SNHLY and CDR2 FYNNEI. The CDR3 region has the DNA TGTGCCAGCAGCGCGGGGGGTACCGAGCAGTACGTC. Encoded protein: CASSAGGTEQYV.

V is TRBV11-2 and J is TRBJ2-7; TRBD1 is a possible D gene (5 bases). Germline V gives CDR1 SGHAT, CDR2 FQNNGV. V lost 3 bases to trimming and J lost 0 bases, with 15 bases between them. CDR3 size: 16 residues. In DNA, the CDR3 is TGTGCCAGCAGCTTCGATAGACAGCCGAGCTCCTACGAGCAGTACTTC. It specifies CASSFDRQPSSYEQYF. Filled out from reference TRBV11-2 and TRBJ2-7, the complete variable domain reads EAGVAQSPRYKIIEKRQSVAFWCNPISGHATLYWYQQILGQGPKLLIQFQNNGVVDDSQLPKDRFSAERLKGVDSTLKIQPAKLEDSAVYLCASSFDRQPSSYEQYFGPGTRLTVT.

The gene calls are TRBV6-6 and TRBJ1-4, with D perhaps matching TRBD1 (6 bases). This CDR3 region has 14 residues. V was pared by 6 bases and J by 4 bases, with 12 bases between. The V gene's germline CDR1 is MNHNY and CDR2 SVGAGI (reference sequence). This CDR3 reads CASSLDRYNEKLFF. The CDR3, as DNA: TGTGCCAGCAGCCTGGACAGATATAATGAAAAACTGTTTTTT.

CDR3 loop: CASSHTDYEQYF. CDR3 nucleotides: TGTGCCAGCAGCCATACAGACTACGAGCAGTACTTC. J is TRBJ2-7 and V is TRBV3-1 (or the pseudogene TRBV3-2); no firm D call. Germline V gives CDR1 LGHDT, CDR2 YNNKEL (reference sequence). Trimming cost V 3 bases and J 3 bases, with 6 bases left between them. This CDR3 has 12 residues.

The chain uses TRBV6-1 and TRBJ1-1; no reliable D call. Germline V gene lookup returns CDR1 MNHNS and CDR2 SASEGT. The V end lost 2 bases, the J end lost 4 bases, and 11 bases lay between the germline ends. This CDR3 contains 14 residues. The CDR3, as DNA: TGTGCCAGCAGTGAAAGCCACGTATCCACTGAAGCTTTCTTT. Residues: CASSESHVSTEAFF.

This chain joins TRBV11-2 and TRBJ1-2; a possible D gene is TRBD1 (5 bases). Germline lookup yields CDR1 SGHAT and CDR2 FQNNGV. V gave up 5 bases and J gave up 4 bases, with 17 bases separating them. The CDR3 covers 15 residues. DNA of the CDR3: TGTGCCAGCAGCCCTAGGGAGGGGCAGGGCTATGGCTACACCTTC. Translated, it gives CASSPREGQGYGYTF.

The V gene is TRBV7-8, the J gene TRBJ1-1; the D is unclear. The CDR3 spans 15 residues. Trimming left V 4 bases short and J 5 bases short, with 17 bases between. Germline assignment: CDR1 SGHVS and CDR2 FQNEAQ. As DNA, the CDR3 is TGTGCCAGCAGCTCCCGAGAAATGCGAGGGACTGAAGCTTTCTTT. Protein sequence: CASSSREMRGTEAFF. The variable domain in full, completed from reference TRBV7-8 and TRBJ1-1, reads GAGVSQSPRYKVAKRGQDVALRCDPISGHVSLFWYQQALGQGPEFLTYFQNEAQLDKSGLPSDRFFAERPEGSVSTLKIQRTQQEDSAVYLCASSSREMRGTEAFFGQGTRLTVV.

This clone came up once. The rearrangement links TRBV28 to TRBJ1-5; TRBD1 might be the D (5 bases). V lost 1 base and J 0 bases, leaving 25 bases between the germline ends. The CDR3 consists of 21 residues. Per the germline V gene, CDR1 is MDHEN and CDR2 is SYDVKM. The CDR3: CASSLFRAAFSPQASNQPQHF. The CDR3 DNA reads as TGTGCCAGCAGTTTATTTAGGGCAGCTTTCTCCCCACAGGCTAGCAATCAGCCCCAGCATTTT.

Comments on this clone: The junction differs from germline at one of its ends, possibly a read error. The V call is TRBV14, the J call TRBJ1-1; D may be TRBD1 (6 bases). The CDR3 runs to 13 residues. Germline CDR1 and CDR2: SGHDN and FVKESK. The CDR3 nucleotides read TGTGCCAGCAGCCAAGAAAGGGACACCGAAGCTTTCTTT. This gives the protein CASSQERDTEAFF.

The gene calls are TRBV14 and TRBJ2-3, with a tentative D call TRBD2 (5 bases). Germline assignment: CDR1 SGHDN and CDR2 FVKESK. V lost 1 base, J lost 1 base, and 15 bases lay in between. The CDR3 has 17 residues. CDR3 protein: CASSQVRLASRTDTQYF. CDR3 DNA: TGTGCCAGCAGCCAAGTTCGCCTAGCTTCCCGCACAGATACGCAGTATTTT.

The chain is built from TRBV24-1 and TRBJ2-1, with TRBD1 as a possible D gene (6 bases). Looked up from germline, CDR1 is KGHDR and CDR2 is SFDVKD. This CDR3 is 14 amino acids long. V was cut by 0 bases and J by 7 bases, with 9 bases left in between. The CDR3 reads CATSDLNRANEQFF. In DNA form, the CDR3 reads TGTGCCACCAGTGATTTGAACAGGGCAAATGAGCAGTTCTTC.

CDR3 bases: TGTGCCAGCAGATTAAACCGGGACTCCAATGAGCAGTTCTTC. As protein: CASRLNRDSNEQFF. This chain uses TRBV6-6 with TRBJ2-1, with a weak D call TRBD2 (6 bases). The CDR3 spans 14 residues. The V end lost 6 bases, the J end lost 6 bases, and 15 bases lay between the germline ends. In germline, CDR1 is MNHNY, CDR2 SVGAGI (reference sequence).

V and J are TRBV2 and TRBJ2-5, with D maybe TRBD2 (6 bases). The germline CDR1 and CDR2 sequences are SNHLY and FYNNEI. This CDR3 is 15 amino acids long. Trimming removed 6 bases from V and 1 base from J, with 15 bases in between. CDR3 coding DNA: TGTGCCAGCAGGGAACTCGCGGGGCCCCAAGAGACCCAGTACTTC. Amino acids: CASRELAGPQETQYF.

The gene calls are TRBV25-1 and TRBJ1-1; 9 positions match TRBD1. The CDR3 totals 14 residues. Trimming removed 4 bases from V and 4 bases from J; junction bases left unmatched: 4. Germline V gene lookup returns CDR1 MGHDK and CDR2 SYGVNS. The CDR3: CASSGWDRATEAFF. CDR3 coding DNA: TGTGCCAGCAGTGGATGGGACAGGGCCACTGAAGCTTTCTTT.

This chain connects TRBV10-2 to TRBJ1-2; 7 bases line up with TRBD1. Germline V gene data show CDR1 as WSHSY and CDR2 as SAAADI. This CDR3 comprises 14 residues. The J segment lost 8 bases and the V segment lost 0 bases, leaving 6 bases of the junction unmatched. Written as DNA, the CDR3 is TGCGCCAGCAGTGAGTCTCAGGGGGACTCAGGCTACACCTTC. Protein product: CASSESQGDSGYTF.

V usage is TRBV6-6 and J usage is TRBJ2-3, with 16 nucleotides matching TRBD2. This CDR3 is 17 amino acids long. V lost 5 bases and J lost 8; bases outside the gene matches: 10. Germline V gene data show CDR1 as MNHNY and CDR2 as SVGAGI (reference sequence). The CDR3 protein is CASSPGTSGGAIRTQYF. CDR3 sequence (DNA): TGTGCCAGCAGTCCCGGGACTAGCGGGGGGGCCATCCGTACGCAGTATTTT.

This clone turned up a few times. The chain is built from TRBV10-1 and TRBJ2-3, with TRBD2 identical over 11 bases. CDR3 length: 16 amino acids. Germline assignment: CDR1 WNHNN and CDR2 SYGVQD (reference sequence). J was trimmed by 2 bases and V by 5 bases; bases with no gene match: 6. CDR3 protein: CASSTGLAVITDTQYF. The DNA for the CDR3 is TGCGCCAGCAGTACGGGACTAGCGGTGATCACAGATACGCAGTATTTT.

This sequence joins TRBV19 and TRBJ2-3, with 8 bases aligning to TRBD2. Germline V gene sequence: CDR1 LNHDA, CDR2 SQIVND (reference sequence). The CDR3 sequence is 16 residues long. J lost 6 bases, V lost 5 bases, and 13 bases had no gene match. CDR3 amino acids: CASSPKKGTSQDTQYF. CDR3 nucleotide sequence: TGTGCCAGTAGTCCTAAGAAGGGGACTAGTCAGGATACGCAGTATTTT.

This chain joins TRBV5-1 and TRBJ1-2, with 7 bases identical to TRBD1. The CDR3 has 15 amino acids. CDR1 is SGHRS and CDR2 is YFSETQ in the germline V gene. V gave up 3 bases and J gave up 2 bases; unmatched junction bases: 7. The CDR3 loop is CASSSATGTNYGYTF. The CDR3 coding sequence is TGCGCCAGCAGCTCGGCGACAGGGACCAACTATGGCTACACCTTC. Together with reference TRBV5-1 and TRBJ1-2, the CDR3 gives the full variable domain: KAGVTQTPRYLIKTRGQQVTLSCSPISGHRSVSWYQQTPGQGLQFLFEYFSETQRNKGNFPGRFSGRQFSNSRSEMNVSTLELGDSALYLCASSSATGTNYGYTFGSGTRLTVV.

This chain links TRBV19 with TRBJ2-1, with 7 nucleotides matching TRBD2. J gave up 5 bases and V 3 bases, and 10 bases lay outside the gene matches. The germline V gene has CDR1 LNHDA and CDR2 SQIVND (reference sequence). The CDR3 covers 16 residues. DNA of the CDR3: TGTGCCAGTAGTATGTGGCGCCTAGCGGTGGACAATGAGCAGTTCTTC. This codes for CASSMWRLAVDNEQFF.

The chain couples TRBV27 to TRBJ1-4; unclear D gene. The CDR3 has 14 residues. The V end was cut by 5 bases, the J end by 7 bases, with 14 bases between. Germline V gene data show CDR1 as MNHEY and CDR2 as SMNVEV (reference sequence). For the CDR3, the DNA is TGTGCCAGCAGTCTTTTACACTCAGGTGAAAAACTGTTTTTT. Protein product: CASSLLHSGEKLFF. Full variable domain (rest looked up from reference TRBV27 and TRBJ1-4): EAQVTQNPRYLITVTGKKLTVTCSQNMNHEYMSWYRQDPGLGLRQIYYSMNVEVTDKGDVPEGYKVSRKEKRNFPLILESPSPNQTSLYFCASSLLHSGEKLFFGSGTQLSVL.

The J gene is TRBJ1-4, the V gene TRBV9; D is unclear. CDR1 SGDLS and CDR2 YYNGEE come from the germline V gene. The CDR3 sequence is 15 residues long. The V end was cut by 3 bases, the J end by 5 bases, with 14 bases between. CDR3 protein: CASSETSEVNEKLFF. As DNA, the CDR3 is TGTGCCAGCAGCGAAACAAGCGAGGTGAATGAAAAACTGTTTTTT.